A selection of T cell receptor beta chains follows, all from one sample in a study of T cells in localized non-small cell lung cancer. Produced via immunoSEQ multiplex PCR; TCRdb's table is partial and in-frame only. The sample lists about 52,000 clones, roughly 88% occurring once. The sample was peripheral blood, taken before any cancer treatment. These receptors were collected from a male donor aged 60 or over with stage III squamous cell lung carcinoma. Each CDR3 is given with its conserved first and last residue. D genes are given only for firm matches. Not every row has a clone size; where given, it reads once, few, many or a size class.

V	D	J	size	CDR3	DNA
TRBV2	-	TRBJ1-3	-	CASYSRLLGNTIYF	TGTGCCAGCTATTCACGACTCTTAGGAAACACCATATATTTT
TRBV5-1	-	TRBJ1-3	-	CASSPGTSGNTIYF	TGCGCCAGCAGCCCAGGGACATCAGGAAACACCATATATTTT
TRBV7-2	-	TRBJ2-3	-	CASSLGPVDTQYF	TGTGCCAGCAGCTTAGGTCCCGTAGATACGCAGTATTTT
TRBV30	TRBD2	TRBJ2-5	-	CAWSRGAGGGETQYF	TGTGCCTGGAGTCGTGGAGCGGGGGGTGGAGAGACCCAGTACTTC
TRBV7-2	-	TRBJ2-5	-	CASSLAASTMETQYF	TGTGCCAGCAGCTTAGCGGCCTCTACGATGGAGACCCAGTACTTC
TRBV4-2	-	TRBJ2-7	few	CASSLSAGTYEQYF	TGTGCCAGCAGCTTGTCTGCAGGAACCTACGAGCAGTACTTC
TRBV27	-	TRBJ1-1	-	CASSPLLGGTEAFF	TGTGCCAGCAGTCCTCTCCTGGGGGGCACTGAAGCTTTCTTT
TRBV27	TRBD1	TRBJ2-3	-	CASSRVQGTLTDTQYF	TGTGCCAGCAGTAGAGTACAGGGGACCCTCACAGATACGCAGTATTTT
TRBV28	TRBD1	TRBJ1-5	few	CASSPPGQGSNQPQHF	TGTGCCAGCAGCCCCCCGGGACAGGGTAGCAATCAGCCCCAGCATTTT
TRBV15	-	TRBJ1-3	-	CAARGAGGNTIYF	TGTGCCGCGAGGGGGGCTGGCGGAAACACCATATATTTT
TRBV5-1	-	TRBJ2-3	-	CASSLGSPTDTQYF	TGCGCCAGCAGCTTGGGTTCGCCCACAGATACGCAGTATTTT
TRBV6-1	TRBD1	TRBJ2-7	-	CASYRDRGHEQYF	TGTGCCAGCTACCGGGACAGGGGGCACGAGCAGTACTTC
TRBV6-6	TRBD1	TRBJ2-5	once	CASSAGTAQETQYF	TGTGCCAGCAGTGCCGGGACAGCGCAAGAGACCCAGTACTTC
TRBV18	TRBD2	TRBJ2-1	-	CASSPRIAGGQGNEQFF	TGTGCCAGCTCACCACGTATAGCGGGAGGGCAGGGAAATGAGCAGTTCTTC
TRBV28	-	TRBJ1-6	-	CASSFFVIGAFESPLHF	TGTGCCAGCAGTTTTTTCGTAATTGGGGCTTTCGAATCACCCCTCCACTTT
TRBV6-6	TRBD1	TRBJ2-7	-	CASSFYRGFDYEQYF	TGTGCCAGCAGTTTCTACAGGGGTTTTGATTACGAGCAGTACTTC
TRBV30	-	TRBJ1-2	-	CAWSKLRFRAGYTF	TGTGCCTGGAGTAAATTGAGGTTCAGGGCCGGCTACACCTTC
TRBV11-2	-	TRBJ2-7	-	CASSSKLDGIHYEQYF	TGTGCCAGCAGCTCGAAACTCGACGGTATTCACTACGAGCAGTACTTC
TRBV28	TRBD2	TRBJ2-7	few	CASRRGLANEQYF	TGTGCCAGCAGACGGGGACTAGCGAACGAGCAGTACTTC
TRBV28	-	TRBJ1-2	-	CASTGSVYGYTF	TGTGCCAGCACGGGCAGCGTCTATGGCTACACCTTC
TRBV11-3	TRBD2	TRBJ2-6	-	CASSPGGSGANVLTF	TGTGCCAGCAGCCCGGGGGGGTCTGGGGCCAACGTCCTGACTTTC
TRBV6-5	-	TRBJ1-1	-	CASSYSYSGNTEAFF	TGTGCCAGCAGTTACTCTTACAGCGGGAACACTGAAGCTTTCTTT
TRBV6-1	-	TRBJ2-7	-	CASMRGDIPRDEQYF	TGTGCCAGCATGAGAGGAGACATTCCACGGGACGAGCAGTACTTC
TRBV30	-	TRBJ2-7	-	CAWSASGLEQYF	TGTGCCTGGAGTGCCTCAGGTCTCGAGCAGTACTTC
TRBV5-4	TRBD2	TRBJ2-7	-	CASSRGGLVYEQYF	TGTGCCAGCAGCCGGGGGGGCTTAGTATACGAGCAGTACTTC
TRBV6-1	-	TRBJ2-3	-	CASSEAGTSTDTQYF	TGTGCCAGCAGTGAAGCGGGTACTAGCACAGATACGCAGTATTTT
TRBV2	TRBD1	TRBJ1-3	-	CASSRGTVSGNTIYF	TGTGCCAGCAGCCGTGGGACAGTCTCTGGAAACACCATATATTTT
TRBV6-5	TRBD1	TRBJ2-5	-	CASSYGQGAFETQYF	TGTGCCAGCAGTTACGGACAGGGGGCCTTTGAGACCCAGTACTTC
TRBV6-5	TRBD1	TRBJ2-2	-	CASSYTGQGNTGELFF	TGTGCCAGCAGTTACACGGGACAGGGGAACACCGGGGAGCTGTTTTTT
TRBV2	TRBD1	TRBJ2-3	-	CASSRQGGNTDTQYF	TGTGCCAGCAGTAGACAGGGGGGCAACACAGATACGCAGTATTTT
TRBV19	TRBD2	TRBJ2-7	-	CASSIGGTSSDEQYF	TGTGCCAGTAGTATAGGAGGGACTAGCAGCGACGAGCAGTACTTC
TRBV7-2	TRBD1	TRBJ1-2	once	CASSRAGGSSNYGYTF	TGTGCCAGCAGCCGCGCAGGGGGGAGTTCTAACTATGGCTACACCTTC
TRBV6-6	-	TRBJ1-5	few	CASSHDRQPQHF	TGTGCCAGCAGCCATGACAGGCAGCCCCAGCATTTT
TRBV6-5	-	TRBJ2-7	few	CASSYRSGDAYEQYF	TGTGCCAGCAGTTACAGGTCAGGGGATGCCTACGAGCAGTACTTC
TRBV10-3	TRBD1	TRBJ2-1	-	CAIRAGQGANEQFF	TGTGCCATCAGAGCGGGACAGGGTGCGAATGAGCAGTTCTTC
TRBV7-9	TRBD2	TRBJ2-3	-	CASSPGGGQTDTQYF	TGTGCCAGCAGCCCCGGCGGGGGGCAGACAGATACGCAGTATTTT
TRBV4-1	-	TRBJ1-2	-	CASSQENAYGARGGYTF	TGCGCCAGCAGCCAAGAGAACGCCTACGGGGCAAGAGGCGGCTACACCTTC
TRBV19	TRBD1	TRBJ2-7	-	CASSIGRTGEYEQYF	TGTGCCAGTAGTATAGGTAGGACAGGGGAATACGAGCAGTACTTC
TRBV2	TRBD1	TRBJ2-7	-	CASTGGYEQYF	TGTGCCAGCACAGGGGGCTACGAGCAGTACTTC
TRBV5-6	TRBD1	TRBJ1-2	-	CASSLWTGSGYTF	TGTGCCAGCAGCTTGTGGACAGGGAGCGGCTACACCTTC
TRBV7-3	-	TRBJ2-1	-	CASSLARENNEQFF	TGTGCCAGCTCCCTAGCCAGGGAAAACAATGAGCAGTTCTTC
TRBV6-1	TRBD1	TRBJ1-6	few	CASSDGQGYSPLHF	TGTGCCAGCAGTGATGGACAGGGATATTCACCCCTCCACTTT
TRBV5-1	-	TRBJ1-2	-	CASSFRGADYGYTF	TGCGCCAGCAGCTTCCGGGGGGCGGACTATGGCTACACCTTC
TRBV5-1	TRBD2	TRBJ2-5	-	CASSPTSGGRETQYF	TGCGCCAGCAGCCCAACTAGCGGGGGGCGAGAGACCCAGTACTTC
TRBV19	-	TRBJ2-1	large	CASSTTGLVEQFF	TGTGCCAGTAGTACGACAGGTTTGGTCGAGCAGTTCTTC
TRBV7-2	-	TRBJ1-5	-	CASSLRPVNSNQPQHF	TGTGCCAGCAGCTTACGTCCGGTAAATAGCAATCAGCCCCAGCATTTT
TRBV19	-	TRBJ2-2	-	CASVDGYNTGELFF	TGTGCCAGTGTGGACGGATACAACACCGGGGAGCTGTTTTTT
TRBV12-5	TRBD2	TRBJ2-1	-	CASGRLAGGYNEQFF	TGTGCTAGTGGGCGACTAGCGGGGGGTTACAATGAGCAGTTCTTC
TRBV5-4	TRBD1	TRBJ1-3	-	CASSWGTGQTNTIYF	TGTGCCAGCAGCTGGGGTACGGGACAGACAAACACCATATATTTT
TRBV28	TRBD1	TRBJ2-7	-	CASSTRDRGHYEQYF	TGTGCCAGCAGTACCCGCGACAGGGGTCACTACGAGCAGTACTTC
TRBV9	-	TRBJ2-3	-	CASSVLRVPTDTQYF	TGTGCCAGCAGCGTACTGCGGGTACCCACAGATACGCAGTATTTT
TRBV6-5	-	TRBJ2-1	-	CASSYSQGVNEQFF	TGTGCCAGCAGTTACAGCCAGGGCGTCAATGAGCAGTTCTTC
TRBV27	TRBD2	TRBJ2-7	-	CASSLSGRASEQYF	TGTGCCAGCAGTTTAAGCGGGAGGGCCTCCGAGCAGTACTTC